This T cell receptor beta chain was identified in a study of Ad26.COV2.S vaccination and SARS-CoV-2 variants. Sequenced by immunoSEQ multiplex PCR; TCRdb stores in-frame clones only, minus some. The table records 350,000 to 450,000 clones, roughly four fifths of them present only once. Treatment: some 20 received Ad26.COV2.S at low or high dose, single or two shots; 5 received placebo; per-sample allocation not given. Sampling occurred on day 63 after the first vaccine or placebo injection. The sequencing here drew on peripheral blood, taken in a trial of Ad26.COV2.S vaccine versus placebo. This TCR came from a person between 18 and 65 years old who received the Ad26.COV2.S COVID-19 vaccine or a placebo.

CDR3 DNA: TGCGCCAGCAGCTTCTCTGCGGGCCGCTACGAGCAGTACTTC. Residues: CASSFSAGRYEQYF. The chain combines TRBV5-1 with TRBJ2-7, with D perhaps matching TRBD2 (5 bases). Germline V gene data show CDR1 as SGHRS and CDR2 as YFSETQ. V was shortened by 2 bases and J by 3 bases, with 12 bases between the two germline ends. This CDR3 is 14 amino acids long.